This TCR beta chain was documented in a study of CD8+CD57+ T cells in acquired aplastic anemia. Overall study: DNA from sorted CD4+ and CD8+ cells averaged roughly 3.4 ug.

The authors sequenced patients whose flow cytometry had shown CD8+CD57+ cell expansion. Patients were untreated when blood was sampled. Findings and limits, study-wide: Patients and healthy controls showed no significant CD8+ Simpson's diversity difference. Overlap between patients and controls comprised 25 to 35 CD8+ CDR3 sequences.

The TCR beta profiling, which covered VDJ combination and CDR3 sequence, was carried out using genomic DNA as the template. Using its own MiXCR run on the reads, TCRdb lists one record per CDR3 protein. The sample shows some 200,000 distinct CDR3 sequences, approximately 50% of them seen only once. Germline V gene data show CDR1 as KGHDR and CDR2 as SFDVKD. J lost 4 bases, V lost 3 bases, and 6 bases had no gene match. The CDR3 totals 15 residues. Concerning this clonotype itself: No antigen is known for it.

The sample consisted of sorted CD4+, CD8+, or CD8+CD57+ T cells (not recorded which) from PBMCs. This sequence was found in a human donor with aplastic anemia. The chain links TRBV24-1 to TRBJ2-3; 7 bases match TRBD1. CDR3 protein: CATSDGQVISDTQYF. CDR3 bases: TGTGCCACCAGTGATGGACAGGTTATATCAGATACGCAGTATTTT.